Following are 14 T cell receptor beta chains from one sample sequenced in a study of T-cell reconstitution after alpha-beta-depleted transplantation in children. This sample's TCRbeta library carried unique molecular identifier barcodes. TCRdb processed the PCR reads anew with MiXCR; each CDR3 protein has one entry. Of a few hundred thousand distinct CDR3 sequences in the sample, roughly 13% were seen once. The sample here was PBMCs, mostly from graft donor cells, taken 360 days after TCRalphabeta/CD19-depleted stem cell transplant. All receptors come from a male patient between 10 and 17 years old who had a stem cell transplant for acute myeloid leukemia, so the T cells may come from the graft donor.

This clonotype was detected many times. V usage is TRBV30 and J usage is TRBJ2-3; D is uncertain. With 2 bases removed from V and 4 bases from J, the gap between germline ends came to 10 bases. The CDR3 contains 13 residues. CDR1 and CDR2 from the germline V gene are GTSNPN and SVGIG (reference sequence). CDR3 sequence (DNA): TGTGCCTGGAGTCCTAAGTTCCCAGATACGCAGTATTTT. Protein sequence: CAWSPKFPDTQYF.

This clonotype was counted ten times or more. V gene TRBV5-1 combines with J gene TRBJ2-7; 7 bases align to TRBD2. Trimming at V came to 0 bases and at J to 0 bases, leaving 6 bases not matched to a gene. The V gene's germline CDR1 is SGHRS and CDR2 YFSETQ. This CDR3 comprises 16 residues. The CDR3 nucleotides read TGCGCCAGCAGCTTGGATGTCGGGGGGATCTCCTACGAGCAGTACTTC. Translated: CASSLDVGGISYEQYF.

Only a few counts were recorded for this clonotype. The chain couples TRBV3-1 to TRBJ1-1, with 7 positions matching TRBD1. Losses at the gene ends were 8 bases for V and 4 bases for J; bases not matched to a gene: 13. The V gene's germline CDR1 is LGHDT and CDR2 YNNKEL (reference sequence). The CDR3 sequence is 15 residues long. The CDR3 sequence is CASSMLQGLSTEAFF. CDR3 nucleotides: TGTGCCAGCTCCATGCTACAGGGGTTGAGCACTGAAGCTTTCTTT.

This clonotype appeared many times. The V call is TRBV7-2, the J call TRBJ2-5; D remains unclear. V gave up 1 base and J gave up 4 bases, with 13 bases separating them. The CDR3 runs 15 residues. CDR1 SGHTA and CDR2 FQGNSA come from the germline V gene. This CDR3 reads CASSLVTTPRETQYF. The CDR3 DNA reads TGTGCCAGCAGCTTAGTAACTACCCCGCGAGAGACCCAGTACTTC.

The chain has TRBV6-2 or TRBV6-3 and TRBJ2-7; maybe TRBD2 (5 bases). CDR3 size: 14 residues. Germline loops: CDR1 MNHEY, CDR2 SVGEGT. Deletions cut 7 bases from V and 3 bases from J, with 16 bases between. CDR3 in DNA: TGTGCCAGCAACCGACCGCCCGGGAACTACGAGCAGTACTTC. Translated, it gives CASNRPPGNYEQYF.

This clonotype came up a few times. The V and J genes are TRBV20-1 and TRBJ1-6, with D unclear. CDR1 is DFQATT and CDR2 is SNEGSKA in the germline V gene (reference sequence). Between the trimmed V and J ends, which lost 0 bases and 10 bases, there was a span of 13 bases. This CDR3 has 14 amino acids. The CDR3 nucleotides are TGCAGTGCTAGAGATCAGGCTCCGGTCTCACCCCTCCACTTT. As protein: CSARDQAPVSPLHF.

J is TRBJ2-7 and V is TRBV7-6; 15 bases align to TRBD2. Germline values: CDR1 SGHVS, CDR2 FNYEAQ. This CDR3 comprises 13 residues. Trimming removed 3 bases from V and 9 bases from J; junction bases left unmatched: 0. The CDR3 is CASSLGLAGGQYF. CDR3 DNA sequence: TGTGCCAGCAGCTTGGGACTAGCGGGAGGGCAGTACTTC.

This clonotype was counted between two and nine times. CDR3 sequence (DNA): TGTGCCAGCAGCCGAGCGACTAGCGGCACAGATACGCAGTATTTT. Encoded protein: CASSRATSGTDTQYF. The chain recombines TRBV7-3 with TRBJ2-3, with TRBD2 matching over 8 bases. The germline V gene has CDR1 SGHTA and CDR2 FQGTGA. Unmatched junction bases numbered 5, after V lost 5 bases and J lost 1 base. The CDR3 is 15 residues long.

This clonotype occurred a few times. The chain employs TRBV29-1 and TRBJ2-1; weak D call: TRBD2 (6 bases). Germline V gene lookup returns CDR1 SQVTM and CDR2 ANQGSEA. The V end was cut by 6 bases, the J end by 5 bases, with 17 bases between. The CDR3 is 14 residues long. The CDR3 DNA sequence: TGCAGCGTGGCTAGGGAGGTTGTAGACAATGAGCAGTTCTTC. It yields the protein CSVAREVVDNEQFF.

This clonotype was recorded a few times. The V gene is TRBV7-9, the J gene TRBJ2-2, with D possibly matching TRBD1 (5 bases). There are 14 residues in the CDR3. V shed 2 bases and J shed 6 bases, with 10 bases lying between them. Looked up from germline, CDR1 is SEHNR and CDR2 is FQNEAQ (reference sequence). CDR3 amino acids: CASSLSGFAGELFF. CDR3 bases: TGTGCCAGCAGCTTATCAGGGTTCGCCGGGGAGCTGTTTTTT.

The rearrangement joins TRBV5-6 to TRBJ2-7; D unclear. The CDR3 totals 15 residues. CDR1 SGHDT and CDR2 YYEEEE come from the germline V gene. V was pared by 7 bases and J by 4 bases, with 21 bases between. CDR3 sequence: CASFTWARDTYEQYF. DNA of the CDR3: TGTGCCAGCTTTACTTGGGCCCGTGACACGTACGAGCAGTACTTC.

This clonotype has at least ten counts. This sequence joins TRBV9 and TRBJ2-7; weak D call: TRBD2 (6 bases). Germline V CDR1 and CDR2: SGDLS, YYNGEE. V dropped 0 bases and J dropped 3 bases, with 13 bases sitting between them. The CDR3 is 15 amino acids. This CDR3 reads CASSVEASEYYEQYF. The CDR3 DNA reads as TGTGCCAGCAGCGTAGAGGCTAGCGAGTACTACGAGCAGTACTTC.

Only a few counts were recorded for this clonotype. The chain links TRBV7-3 to TRBJ2-7, with D uncertain. The CDR3 runs 15 residues. Germline CDR1 SGHTA, CDR2 FQGTGA. The ends were cut back, 0 bases at V and 2 bases at J, with 11 bases in the middle. The CDR3 DNA sequence: TGTGCCAGCAGCTTAACGGCTGGTTCCCCCTACGAGCAGTACTTC. The encoded protein is CASSLTAGSPYEQYF.

This clonotype occurred many times. The chain has TRBV12-3 or TRBV12-4 and TRBJ2-5, with 7 bases identical to TRBD1. The CDR3 is 17 residues long. V trimming: 3 bases; J trimming: 0 bases; junction bases outside the gene matches: 10. The CDR3 sequence is CASSFSSGTEYQETQYF. The CDR3 coding sequence is TGTGCCAGCAGTTTTTCGTCCGGGACAGAGTACCAAGAGACCCAGTACTTC.